These 17 T cell receptor beta chains share one sample of origin, sequenced in a study of blood T cells in healthy people across ages (dated by TCRdb to between 2015 and 2016). The library was generated by 5' RACE. These reads were obtained on an Illumina HiSeq 2500. A second PCR of roughly 6 to 11 cycles was run with a J-beta primer mix and a sample-barcoded 5' primer. The public reads were quality trimmed at Q25 with fastp and then assembled into clones with MiXCR by TCRdb, keeping productive beta chains. When rows share a CDR3 protein, they turn into one entry using the most common DNA and genes. For this sample there are around 1,600,000 distinct CDR3 sequences; roughly 43% appear just once. The ten largest clones capture 4% of the sample. Material: blood. The receptors were sampled from a woman aged 18-29 years in good health.

This rearrangement joins TRBV12-3 or TRBV12-4 to TRBJ2-1; D gene unclear. The CDR3 has 13 amino acids. Deletions cut 5 bases from V and 9 bases from J, with 14 bases between. CDR3 bases: TGTGCCAGCAGTACCGAGCTGGGCTTTGAGCAGTTCTTC. Its translation is CASSTELGFEQFF.

The chain employs TRBV6-5 and TRBJ2-7; 7 bases map to TRBD1. The CDR3 contains 14 residues. J gave up 2 bases and V 6 bases, and 7 bases lay outside the gene matches. Germline V gene lookup returns CDR1 MNHEY and CDR2 SVGAGI. CDR3 amino acids: CASSSGTETYEQYF. CDR3 coding DNA: TGTGCCAGCAGCTCCGGGACAGAAACCTACGAGCAGTACTTC.

This chain connects TRBV27 to TRBJ2-7; D unresolved. CDR3 length equals 13 residues. CDR1 and CDR2 from the germline V gene are MNHEY and SMNVEV (reference sequence). The germline V and J ends were trimmed by 7 bases and 2 bases, with 12 bases remaining between them. The CDR3 DNA reads as TGTGCCAGCACTTCGTATGGGGCCTACGAGCAGTACTTC. It specifies CASTSYGAYEQYF.

The sample holds a few counts of this clonotype. The chain has TRBV20-1 and TRBJ1-4, with a possible D match to TRBD1 (6 bases). Germline V gene sequence: CDR1 DFQATT, CDR2 SNEGSKA (reference sequence). Trimming shortened V by 1 base and J by 1 base, and 16 bases separated the two germline ends. CDR3 length equals 17 residues. CDR3 loop: CSARGRGRLKTNEKLFF. In DNA form, the CDR3 reads TGCAGTGCTAGAGGCAGGGGAAGGTTGAAAACTAATGAAAAACTGTTTTTT.

The chain uses TRBV27 and TRBJ2-1; TRBD2 matches at 15 bases. This CDR3 has 18 residues. From germline, CDR1 is MNHEY and CDR2 SMNVEV (reference sequence). V shed 5 bases and J 2 bases; nucleotides not matched to a gene: 7. The CDR3 region is CASSPEGLAGGAYNEQFF. The CDR3 region has the DNA TGTGCCAGCAGTCCCGAGGGACTAGCGGGAGGAGCCTACAATGAGCAGTTCTTC.

The J gene is TRBJ2-5, the V gene TRBV2, with D possibly TRBD2 on 5 matching bases. Looked up from germline, CDR1 is SNHLY and CDR2 is FYNNEI. The CDR3 has 15 residues. V was pared by 0 bases and J by 11 bases, with 19 bases between. This CDR3 is CASSEARVTNNEQYF. In DNA, the CDR3 is TGTGCCAGCAGTGAAGCGCGGGTTACTAACAATGAGCAGTACTTC.

This clonotype was counted only a few times. CDR3 region: CASSRPGQGSEKLFF. CDR3 nucleotides: TGCGCCAGCAGCCGACCGGGACAGGGAAGTGAAAAACTGTTTTTT. The V call is TRBV4-1, the J call TRBJ1-4, with TRBD1 matching over 9 bases. The germline V gene has CDR1 MGHRA and CDR2 YSYEKL. The J segment lost 7 bases and the V segment lost 4 bases, leaving 7 bases of the junction unmatched. This CDR3 is 15 amino acids long.

This sequence joins TRBV12-3 or TRBV12-4 and TRBJ2-6; perhaps D is TRBD1 or TRBD2 (5 bases each). The V end lost 4 bases, the J end lost 1 base, and 14 bases lay between the germline ends. This CDR3 contains 17 residues. CDR3 coding DNA: TGTGCCAGCAGTTCCCGGGGCACGCCTTCTGGGGCCAACGTCCTGACTTTC. Its translation is CASSSRGTPSGANVLTF.

On this clonotype: It may be a read error: a sequence one base away is much more abundant. V and J are TRBV12-3 or TRBV12-4 and TRBJ1-2; D not certain. Trimming pared 3 bases from V and 6 bases from J, leaving 8 bases between. CDR3 length: 12 amino acids. CDR3 loop: CASSFNSHGYTF. CDR3 bases: TGTGCCAGCAGTTTTAATAGCCATGGCTACACCTTC.

This clonotype was picked up a small number of times. The V and J genes are TRBV20-1 and TRBJ2-1, with D perhaps being TRBD1 or TRBD2 (5 bases each). Germline V gives CDR1 DFQATT, CDR2 SNEGSKA (reference sequence). Trimming pared 6 bases from V and 7 bases from J, leaving 22 bases between. This CDR3 is 15 amino acids long. CDR3 bases: TGCAGTGCCCAAAAGGGAAATCAGGGACGGAATGAGCAGTTCTTC. This encodes CSAQKGNQGRNEQFF.

V and J are TRBV6-5 and TRBJ2-5, with 11 bases matching TRBD2. V lost 5 bases, J lost 5 bases, and 16 bases stayed unmatched. CDR3 length equals 18 residues. Germline CDR1 MNHEY, CDR2 SVGAGI. CDR3 nucleotides: TGTGCCAGCAGTAACCTACTTAGCGGGGGGGCCTTTGGTGAGACCCAGTACTTC. Protein: CASSNLLSGGAFGETQYF.

The genes are TRBV3-1 and TRBJ2-1; the D is unclear. V lost 8 bases to trimming and J lost 4 bases, with 6 bases between them. Per germline, CDR1 LGHDT and CDR2 YNNKEL (reference sequence). The CDR3 has 11 residues. CDR3: CASHGYNEQFF. The CDR3 DNA reads TGTGCCAGCCACGGGTACAATGAGCAGTTCTTC.

This chain uses TRBV7-9 with TRBJ2-1, with TRBD1 identical over 9 bases. From germline, CDR1 is SEHNR and CDR2 FQNEAQ (reference sequence). V shed 4 bases and J 6 bases; nucleotides not matched to a gene: 7. The CDR3 length is 15 residues. In DNA form, the CDR3 reads TGTGCCAGCAGCTACAGTGGGACAGGGTTCAATGAGCAGTTCTTC. Translation gives CASSYSGTGFNEQFF.

This clonotype appeared a few times. CDR3 coding DNA: TGCAGTGCTAGAGAGGGGTGGGGCACAGATACGCAGTATTTT. It yields the protein CSAREGWGTDTQYF. The rearrangement links TRBV20-1 to TRBJ2-3, with no clear D. Germline V lookup: CDR1 DFQATT, CDR2 SNEGSKA (reference sequence). The V and J ends lost 0 bases and 1 base respectively, with 8 bases between them. The CDR3 is 14 amino acids.

This chain links TRBV27 with TRBJ2-1; 8 bases align to TRBD2. Germline CDR1 is MNHEY and CDR2 is SMNVEV (reference sequence). The CDR3 is made up of 11 amino acids. Losses at the gene ends were 6 bases for V and 15 bases for J; bases not matched to a gene: 7. CDR3 coding DNA: TGTGCCAGCAGCCAAGGACTAGCACGGTTCTTC. Translating it yields CASSQGLARFF.

The table lists this clonotype with many counts. The chain carries TRBV28 and TRBJ2-5; D unclear. V lost 8 bases to trimming and J lost 6 bases, with 10 bases between them. The CDR3 sequence is 11 residues long. CDR1 is MDHEN and CDR2 is SYDVKM in the germline V gene. CDR3 residues: CASQLRQTQYF. The CDR3 DNA sequence: TGTGCCAGCCAGCTGAGACAGACCCAGTACTTC.

The V and J genes are TRBV2 and TRBJ1-4, with D perhaps TRBD1 (6 bases). This CDR3 is built from 16 residues. The ends were cut back, 7 bases at V and 3 bases at J, with 18 bases in the middle. The germline gives CDR1 SNHLY, CDR2 FYNNEI. The CDR3, as DNA: TGTGCCAGCAAGATCGAAGGGGGGCCGGCTAATGAAAAACTGTTTTTT. Translation gives CASKIEGGPANEKLFF.